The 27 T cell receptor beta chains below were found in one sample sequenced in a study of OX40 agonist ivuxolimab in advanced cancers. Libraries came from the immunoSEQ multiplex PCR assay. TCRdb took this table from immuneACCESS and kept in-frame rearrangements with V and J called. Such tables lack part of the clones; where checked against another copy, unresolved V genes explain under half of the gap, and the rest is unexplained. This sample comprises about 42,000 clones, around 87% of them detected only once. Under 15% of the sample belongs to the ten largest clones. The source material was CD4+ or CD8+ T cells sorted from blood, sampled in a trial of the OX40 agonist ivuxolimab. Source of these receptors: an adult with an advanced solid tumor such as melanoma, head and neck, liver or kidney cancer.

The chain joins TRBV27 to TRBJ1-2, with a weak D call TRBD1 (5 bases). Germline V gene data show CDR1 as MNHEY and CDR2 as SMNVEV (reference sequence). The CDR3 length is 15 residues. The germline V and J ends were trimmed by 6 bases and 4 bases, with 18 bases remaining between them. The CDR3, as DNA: TGTGCCAGCAGCCGAACAGGAGGCTCATTCTATGGCTACACCTTC. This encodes CASSRTGGSFYGYTF.

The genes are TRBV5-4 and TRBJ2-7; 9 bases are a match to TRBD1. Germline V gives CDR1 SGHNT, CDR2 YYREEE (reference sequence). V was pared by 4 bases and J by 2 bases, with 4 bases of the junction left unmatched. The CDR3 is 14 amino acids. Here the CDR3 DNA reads TGTGCCAGCAGCCCCGGGACAGGGACCTACGAGCAGTACTTC. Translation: CASSPGTGTYEQYF.

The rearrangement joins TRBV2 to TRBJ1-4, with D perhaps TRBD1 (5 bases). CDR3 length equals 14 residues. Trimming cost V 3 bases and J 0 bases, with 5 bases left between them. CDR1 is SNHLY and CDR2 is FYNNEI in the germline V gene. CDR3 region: CASSETATNEKLFF. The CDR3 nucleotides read TGTGCCAGCAGTGAGACAGCAACTAATGAAAAACTGTTTTTT.

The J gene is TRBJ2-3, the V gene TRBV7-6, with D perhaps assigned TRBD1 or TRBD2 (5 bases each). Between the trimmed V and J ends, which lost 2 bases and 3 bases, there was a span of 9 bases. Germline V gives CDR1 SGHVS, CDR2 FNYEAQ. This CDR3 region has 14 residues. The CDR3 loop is CASSLYEGTDTQYF. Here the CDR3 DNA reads TGTGCCAGCAGCTTATACGAGGGGACAGATACGCAGTATTTT. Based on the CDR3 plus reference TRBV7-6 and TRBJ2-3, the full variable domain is GAGVSQSPRYKVTKRGQDVALRCDPISGHVSLYWYRQALGQGPEFLTYFNYEAQQDKSGLPNDRFSAERPEGSISTLTIQRTEQRDSAMYRCASSLYEGTDTQYFGPGTRLTVL.

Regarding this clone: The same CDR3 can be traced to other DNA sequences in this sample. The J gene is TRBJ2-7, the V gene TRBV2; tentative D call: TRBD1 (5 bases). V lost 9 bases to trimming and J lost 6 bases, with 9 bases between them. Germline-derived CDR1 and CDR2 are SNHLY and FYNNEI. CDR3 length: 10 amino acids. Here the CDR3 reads CASAGFEQYF. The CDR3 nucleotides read TGTGCCAGTGCAGGGTTCGAGCAGTACTTC. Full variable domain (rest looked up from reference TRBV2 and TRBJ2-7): EPEVTQTPSHQVTQMGQEVILRCVPISNHLYFYWYRQILGQKVEFLVSFYNNEISEKSEIFDDQFSVERPDGSNFTLKIRSTKLEDSAMYFCASAGFEQYFGPGTRLTVT.

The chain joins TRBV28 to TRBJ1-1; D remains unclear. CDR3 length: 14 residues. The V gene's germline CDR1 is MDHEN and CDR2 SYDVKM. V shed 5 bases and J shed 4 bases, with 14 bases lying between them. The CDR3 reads CASSTLGSITEAFF. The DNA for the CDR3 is TGTGCCAGCAGTACACTTGGCTCGATCACTGAAGCTTTCTTT.

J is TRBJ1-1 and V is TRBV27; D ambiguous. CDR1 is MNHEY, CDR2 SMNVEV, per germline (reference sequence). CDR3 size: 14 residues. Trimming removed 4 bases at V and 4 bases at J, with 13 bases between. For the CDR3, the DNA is TGTGCCAGCAGTTGGACTACTCCGGGCACTGAAGCTTTCTTT. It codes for CASSWTTPGTEAFF.

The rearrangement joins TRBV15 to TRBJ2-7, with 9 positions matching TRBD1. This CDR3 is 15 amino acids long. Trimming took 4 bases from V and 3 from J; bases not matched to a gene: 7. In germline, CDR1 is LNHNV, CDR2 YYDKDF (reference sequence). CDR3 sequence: CATSNPGTGIYEQYF. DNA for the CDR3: TGTGCCACCAGCAACCCCGGGACAGGGATCTACGAGCAGTACTTC.

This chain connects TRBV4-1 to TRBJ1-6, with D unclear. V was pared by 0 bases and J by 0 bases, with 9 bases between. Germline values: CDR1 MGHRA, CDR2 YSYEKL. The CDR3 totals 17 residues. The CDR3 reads CASSQDVPSSYNSPLHF. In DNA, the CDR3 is TGCGCCAGCAGCCAAGATGTACCGAGCTCCTATAATTCACCCCTCCACTTT.

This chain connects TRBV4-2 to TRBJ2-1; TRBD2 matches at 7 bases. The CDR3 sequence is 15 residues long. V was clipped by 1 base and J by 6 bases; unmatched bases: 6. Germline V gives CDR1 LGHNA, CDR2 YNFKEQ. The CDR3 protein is CASSQGLAAVNEQFF. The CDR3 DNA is TGTGCCAGCAGCCAAGGCCTAGCGGCGGTCAATGAGCAGTTCTTC.

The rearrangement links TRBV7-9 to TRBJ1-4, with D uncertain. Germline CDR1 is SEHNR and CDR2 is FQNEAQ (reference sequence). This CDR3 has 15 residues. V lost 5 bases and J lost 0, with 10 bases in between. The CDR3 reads CASSGSFATNEKLFF. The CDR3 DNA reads TGTGCCAGCAGCGGAAGTTTTGCAACTAATGAAAAACTGTTTTTT. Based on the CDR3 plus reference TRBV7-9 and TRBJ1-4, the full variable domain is DTGVSQNPRHKITKRGQNVTFRCDPISEHNRLYWYRQTLGQGPEFLTYFQNEAQLEKSRLLSDRFSAERPKGSFSTLEIQRTEQGDSAMYLCASSGSFATNEKLFFGSGTQLSVL.

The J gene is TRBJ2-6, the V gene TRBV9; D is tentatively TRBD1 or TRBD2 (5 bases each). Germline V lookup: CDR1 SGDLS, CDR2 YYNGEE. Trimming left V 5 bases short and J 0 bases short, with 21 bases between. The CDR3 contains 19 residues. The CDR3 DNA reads TGTGCCAGCAGGGGAGAGTGGGGCACACTCCTCTCTGGGGCCAACGTCCTGACTTTC. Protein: CASRGEWGTLLSGANVLTF.

CDR3 DNA sequence: TGTGCCAGCAGTGGGCAGGGTAGTCCCTTTTCCCAAGAGACCCAGTACTTC. Protein: CASSGQGSPFSQETQYF. The V and J genes are TRBV2 and TRBJ2-5; a possible D gene is TRBD1 (5 bases). This CDR3 comprises 17 residues. Trimming stripped 4 bases from V and 1 base from J, with 19 bases between. CDR1 and CDR2 from the germline V gene are SNHLY and FYNNEI.

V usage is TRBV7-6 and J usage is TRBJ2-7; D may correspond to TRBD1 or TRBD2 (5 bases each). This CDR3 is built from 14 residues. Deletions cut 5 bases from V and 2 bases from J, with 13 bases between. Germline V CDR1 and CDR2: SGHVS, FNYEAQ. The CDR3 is CASSPEPGPYEQYF. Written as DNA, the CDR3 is TGTGCCAGCAGCCCCGAACCGGGACCCTACGAGCAGTACTTC. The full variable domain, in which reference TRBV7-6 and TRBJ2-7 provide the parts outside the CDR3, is GAGVSQSPRYKVTKRGQDVALRCDPISGHVSLYWYRQALGQGPEFLTYFNYEAQQDKSGLPNDRFSAERPEGSISTLTIQRTEQRDSAMYRCASSPEPGPYEQYFGPGTRLTVT.

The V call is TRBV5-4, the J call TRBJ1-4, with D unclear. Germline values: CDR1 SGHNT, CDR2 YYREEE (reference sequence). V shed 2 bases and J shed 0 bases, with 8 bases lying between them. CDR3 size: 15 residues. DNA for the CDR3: TGTGCCAGCAGCTTCGGGGTGCCAACTAATGAAAAACTGTTTTTT. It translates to CASSFGVPTNEKLFF.

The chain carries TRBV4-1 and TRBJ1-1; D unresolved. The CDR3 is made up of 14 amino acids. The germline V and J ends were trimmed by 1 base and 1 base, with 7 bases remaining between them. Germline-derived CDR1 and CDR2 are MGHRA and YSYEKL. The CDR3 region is CASSQGEWNTEAFF. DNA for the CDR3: TGCGCCAGCAGCCAAGGAGAGTGGAACACTGAAGCTTTCTTT.

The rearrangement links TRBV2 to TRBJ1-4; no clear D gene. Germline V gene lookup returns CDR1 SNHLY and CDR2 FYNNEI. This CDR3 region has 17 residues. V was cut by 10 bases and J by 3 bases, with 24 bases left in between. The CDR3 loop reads CANSRSLQRAANEKLFF. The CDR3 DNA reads TGTGCCAACTCCCGGTCCCTCCAGCGGGCTGCTAATGAAAAACTGTTTTTT. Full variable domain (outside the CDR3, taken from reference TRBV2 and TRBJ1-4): EPEVTQTPSHQVTQMGQEVILRCVPISNHLYFYWYRQILGQKVEFLVSFYNNEISEKSEIFDDQFSVERPDGSNFTLKIRSTKLEDSAMYFCANSRSLQRAANEKLFFGSGTQLSVL.

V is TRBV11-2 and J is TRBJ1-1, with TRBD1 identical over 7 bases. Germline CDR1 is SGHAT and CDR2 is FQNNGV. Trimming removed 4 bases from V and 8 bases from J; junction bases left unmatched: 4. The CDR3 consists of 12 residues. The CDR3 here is CASSSGTAEAFF. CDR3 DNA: TGTGCCAGCAGCTCCGGGACAGCCGAAGCTTTCTTT. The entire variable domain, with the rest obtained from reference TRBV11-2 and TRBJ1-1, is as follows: EAGVAQSPRYKIIEKRQSVAFWCNPISGHATLYWYQQILGQGPKLLIQFQNNGVVDDSQLPKDRFSAERLKGVDSTLKIQPAKLEDSAVYLCASSSGTAEAFFGQGTRLTVV.

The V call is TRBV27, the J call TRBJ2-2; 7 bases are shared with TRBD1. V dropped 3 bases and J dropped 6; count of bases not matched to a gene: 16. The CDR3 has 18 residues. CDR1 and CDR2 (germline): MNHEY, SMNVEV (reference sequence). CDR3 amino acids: CASSFIPLDRVPPGELFF. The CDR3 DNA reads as TGTGCCAGCAGTTTTATACCCCTTGACAGGGTTCCCCCCGGGGAGCTGTTTTTT.

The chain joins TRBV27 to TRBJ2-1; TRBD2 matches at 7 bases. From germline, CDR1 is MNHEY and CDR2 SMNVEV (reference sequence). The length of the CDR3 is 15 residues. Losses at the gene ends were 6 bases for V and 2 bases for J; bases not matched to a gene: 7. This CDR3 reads CASSLQSGAYNEQFF. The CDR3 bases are TGTGCCAGCAGCCTCCAGAGCGGGGCCTACAATGAGCAGTTCTTC.

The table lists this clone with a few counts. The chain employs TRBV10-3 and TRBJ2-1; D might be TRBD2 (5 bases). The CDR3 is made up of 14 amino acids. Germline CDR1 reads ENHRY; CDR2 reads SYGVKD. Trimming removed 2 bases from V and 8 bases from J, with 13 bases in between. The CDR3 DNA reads TGTGCCATCAGTGAGCCTTTAACTAGGGATGAGCAGTTCTTC. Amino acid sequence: CAISEPLTRDEQFF.

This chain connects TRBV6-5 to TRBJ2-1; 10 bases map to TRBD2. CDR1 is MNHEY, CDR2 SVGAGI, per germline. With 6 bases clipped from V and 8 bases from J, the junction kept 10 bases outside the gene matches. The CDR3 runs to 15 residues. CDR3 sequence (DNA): TGTGCCAGCAGCCCCCTAGCGGGAGTGGGCTATGAGCAGTTCTTC. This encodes CASSPLAGVGYEQFF.

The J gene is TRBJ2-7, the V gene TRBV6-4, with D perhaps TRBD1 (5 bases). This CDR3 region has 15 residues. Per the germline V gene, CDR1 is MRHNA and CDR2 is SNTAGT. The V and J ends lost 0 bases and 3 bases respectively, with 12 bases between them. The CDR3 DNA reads TGTGCCAGCAGTGACTCGTCAGGGTTCCTCTACGAGCAGTACTTC. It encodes CASSDSSGFLYEQYF.

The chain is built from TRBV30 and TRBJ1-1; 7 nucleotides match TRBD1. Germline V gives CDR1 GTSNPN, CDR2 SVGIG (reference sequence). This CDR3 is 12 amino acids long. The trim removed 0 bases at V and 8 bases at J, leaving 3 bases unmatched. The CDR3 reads CAWSVQGEEAFF. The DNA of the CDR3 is TGTGCCTGGAGTGTCCAGGGGGAAGAAGCTTTCTTT. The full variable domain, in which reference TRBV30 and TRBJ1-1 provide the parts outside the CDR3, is SQTIHQWPATLVQPVGSPLSLECTVEGTSNPNLYWYRQAAGRGLQLLFYSVGIGQISSEVPQNLSASRPQDRQFILSSKKLLLSDSGFYLCAWSVQGEEAFFGQGTRLTVV.

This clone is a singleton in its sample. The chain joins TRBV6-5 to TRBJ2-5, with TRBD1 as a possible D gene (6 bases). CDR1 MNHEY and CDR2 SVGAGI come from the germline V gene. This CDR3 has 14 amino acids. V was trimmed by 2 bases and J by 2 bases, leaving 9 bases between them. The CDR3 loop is CASSYGQGQETQYF. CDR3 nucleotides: TGTGCCAGCAGTTACGGGCAGGGGCAAGAGACCCAGTACTTC.

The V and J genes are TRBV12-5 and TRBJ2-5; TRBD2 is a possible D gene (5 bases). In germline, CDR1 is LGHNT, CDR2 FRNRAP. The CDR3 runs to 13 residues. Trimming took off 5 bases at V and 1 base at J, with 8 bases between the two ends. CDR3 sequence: CASGAGSQETQYF. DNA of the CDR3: TGTGCTAGTGGTGCGGGTAGCCAAGAGACCCAGTACTTC.

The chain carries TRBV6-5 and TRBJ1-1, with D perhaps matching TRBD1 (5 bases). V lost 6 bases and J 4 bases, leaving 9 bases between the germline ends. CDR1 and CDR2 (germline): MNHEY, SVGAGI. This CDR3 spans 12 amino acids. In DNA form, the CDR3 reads TGTGCCAGCAGACAGGCCGGCACTGAAGCTTTCTTT. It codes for CASRQAGTEAFF.